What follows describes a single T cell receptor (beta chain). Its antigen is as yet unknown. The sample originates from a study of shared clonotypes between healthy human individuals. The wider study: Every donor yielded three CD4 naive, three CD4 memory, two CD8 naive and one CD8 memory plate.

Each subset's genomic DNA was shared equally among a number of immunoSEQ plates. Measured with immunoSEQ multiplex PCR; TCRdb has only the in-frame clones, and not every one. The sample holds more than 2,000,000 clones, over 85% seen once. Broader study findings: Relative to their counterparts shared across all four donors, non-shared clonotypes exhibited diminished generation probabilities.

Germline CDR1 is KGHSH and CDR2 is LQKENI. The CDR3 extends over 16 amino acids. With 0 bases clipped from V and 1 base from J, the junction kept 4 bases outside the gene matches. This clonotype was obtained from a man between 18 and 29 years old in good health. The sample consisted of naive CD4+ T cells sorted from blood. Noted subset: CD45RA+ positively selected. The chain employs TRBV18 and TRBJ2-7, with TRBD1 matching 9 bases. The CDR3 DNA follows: TGTGCCAGCTCACCACCCTCGGGACAGGGATCCTACGAGCAGTACTTC. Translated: CASSPPSGQGSYEQYF.